This T cell receptor beta chain was identified in a study of blood T cells in healthy people across ages. The authors ran a second PCR of about 7 to 11 cycles using a sample-barcoded 5' primer and a J-beta primer mix. Using its own MiXCR run on the 5' RACE reads, TCRdb lists one record per CDR3 protein. Among approximately 810,000 distinct CDR3 sequences listed, under 40% were seen once. This clonotype has at least ten counts. Germline V gene lookup returns CDR1 ENHRY and CDR2 SYGVKD. V lost 6 bases and J 4 bases, leaving 14 bases between the germline ends. CDR3 length equals 14 residues. Sequences were obtained from blood. The chain is built from TRBV10-3 and TRBJ2-3, with a weak D call TRBD1 (5 bases). This TCR came from a man aged 18-30 years in good health. CDR3: CAIRRQGLADTQYF. CDR3 sequence (DNA): TGTGCCATCAGGAGGCAGGGTTTGGCAGATACGCAGTATTTT.